What follows are 20 T cell receptor beta chains derived from one specimen sequenced in a study of blood T cell repertoires in COVID-19. TCRdb keeps only in-frame clones here, not all; method: immunoSEQ multiplex PCR. This table has approximately 220,000 clones, around 90% appearing once. The sequenced material came from PBMCs or T cells enriched from blood (not recorded which). The receptors shown here come from a woman in her 30s who had recovered from COVID-19.

This rearrangement joins TRBV7-6 to TRBJ2-2, with TRBD2 identical over 8 bases. CDR1 and CDR2 from the germline V gene are SGHVS and FNYEAQ. Losses at the gene ends were 5 bases for V and 5 bases for J; bases not matched to a gene: 7. This CDR3 is built from 15 residues. The CDR3 sequence is CASSPQRGFTGELFF. The CDR3 DNA follows: TGTGCCAGCAGCCCACAGCGGGGGTTTACCGGGGAGCTGTTTTTT.

V is TRBV6-5 and J is TRBJ2-3; D perhaps matches TRBD2 (7 bases). Trimming took off 9 bases at V and 4 bases at J, with 17 bases between the two ends. Germline-derived CDR1 and CDR2 are MNHEY and SVGAGI. The CDR3 sequence is 14 residues long. This CDR3 is CASRRGEGADTQYF. DNA for the CDR3: TGTGCCAGTAGGAGGGGGGAGGGGGCAGATACGCAGTATTTT.

The chain employs TRBV9 and TRBJ2-1, with TRBD1 as a possible D gene (6 bases). V lost 2 bases and J lost 10, with 19 bases in between. This CDR3 contains 15 residues. Germline lookup yields CDR1 SGDLS and CDR2 YYNGEE. This CDR3 reads CASSVSGTTGEEQFF. The DNA for the CDR3 is TGTGCCAGCAGCGTCTCCGGGACAACCGGCGAAGAGCAGTTCTTC.

The gene calls are TRBV27 and TRBJ1-1; D gene ambiguous. This CDR3 contains 14 residues. The ends were cut back, 5 bases at V and 0 bases at J, with 10 bases in the middle. Germline V gene lookup returns CDR1 MNHEY and CDR2 SMNVEV (reference sequence). In nucleotides, the CDR3 is TGTGCCAGCAGTCCCGACATGATGAACACTGAAGCTTTCTTT. The encoded protein is CASSPDMMNTEAFF.

CDR3 sequence (DNA): TGTGCCAGCAGCCAAGATCCCCGGGGTGCGGGAAACACCATATATTTT. It codes for CASSQDPRGAGNTIYF. J is TRBJ1-3 and V is TRBV4-2, with D unclear. In germline, CDR1 is LGHNA, CDR2 YNFKEQ. The CDR3 has 16 residues. With 0 bases removed from V and 4 bases from J, the gap between germline ends came to 13 bases.

The rearrangement joins TRBV6-5 to TRBJ1-2, with D possibly matching TRBD1 (5 bases). The germline V and J ends were trimmed by 8 bases and 5 bases, with 18 bases remaining between them. The CDR3 sequence is 14 residues long. The V gene's germline CDR1 is MNHEY and CDR2 SVGAGI. The CDR3 loop reads CASVAGPLEYGYTF. In nucleotides, the CDR3 is TGTGCCAGCGTAGCGGGACCACTTGAATATGGCTACACCTTC.

J is TRBJ1-2 and V is TRBV11-2; perhaps TRBD1 as D (6 bases). Germline CDR1 SGHAT, CDR2 FQNNGV. V lost 0 bases, J lost 4 bases, and 18 bases lay in between. The CDR3 contains 17 residues. CDR3 sequence: CASSLEGEGGFGYGYTF. DNA for the CDR3: TGTGCCAGCAGCTTAGAGGGCGAAGGGGGTTTTGGCTATGGCTACACCTTC.

The V call is TRBV19, the J call TRBJ1-1; D gene ambiguous. The CDR3 covers 16 residues. V was cut by 5 bases and J by 8 bases, with 24 bases left in between. Germline values: CDR1 LNHDA, CDR2 SQIVND (reference sequence). Here the CDR3 reads CASSPFPRGLKSEAFF. The CDR3 DNA follows: TGTGCCAGTAGTCCCTTCCCTCGCGGGTTGAAATCCGAAGCTTTCTTT.

J is TRBJ1-1 and V is TRBV3-1 (or the pseudogene TRBV3-2); no clear D. Germline-derived CDR1 and CDR2 are LGHDT and YNNKEL (reference sequence). The V and J ends lost 2 bases and 5 bases respectively, with 9 bases between them. The CDR3 is 13 residues long. CDR3 DNA sequence: TGTGCCAGCAGCCAAATGACACGAACTGAAGCTTTCTTT. Translated, it gives CASSQMTRTEAFF.

In this sample, this clone turned up a few times. The CDR3 bases are TGTGCCAGCAGTCGTGGGCTCCCTCCCACAACTAATGAAAAACTGTTTTTT. Translated, it gives CASSRGLPPTTNEKLFF. The chain combines TRBV27 with TRBJ1-4; D is unclear. This CDR3 spans 17 amino acids. Germline-derived CDR1 and CDR2 are MNHEY and SMNVEV (reference sequence). Trimming left V 5 bases short and J 0 bases short, with 16 bases between. Looking up the rest from reference TRBV27 and TRBJ1-4 gives the full variable domain: EAQVTQNPRYLITVTGKKLTVTCSQNMNHEYMSWYRQDPGLGLRQIYYSMNVEVTDKGDVPEGYKVSRKEKRNFPLILESPSPNQTSLYFCASSRGLPPTTNEKLFFGSGTQLSVL.

The chain has TRBV7-8 and TRBJ2-3, with a possible D match to TRBD2 (6 bases). This CDR3 is built from 16 residues. From germline, CDR1 is SGHVS and CDR2 FQNEAQ. V shed 1 base and J shed 4 bases, with 15 bases lying between them. CDR3 residues: CASSLVTGSRADTQYF. The CDR3 region has the DNA TGTGCCAGCAGCTTAGTCACCGGGAGTAGGGCAGATACGCAGTATTTT.

The genes are TRBV10-1 and TRBJ2-1, with D possibly matching TRBD1 (6 bases). Germline values: CDR1 WNHNN, CDR2 SYGVQD (reference sequence). The CDR3 spans 11 residues. The V end was cut by 6 bases, the J end by 7 bases, with 7 bases between. The CDR3 here is CASRQGNEQFF. The CDR3 DNA follows: TGCGCCAGCAGACAGGGTAATGAGCAGTTCTTC.

The chain recombines TRBV14 with TRBJ1-3, with D perhaps TRBD1 (5 bases). This CDR3 is built from 17 residues. V shed 1 base and J shed 0 bases, with 13 bases lying between them. Per germline, CDR1 SGHDN and CDR2 FVKESK. The CDR3 protein is CASSQGVWGLSGNTIYF. For the CDR3, the DNA is TGTGCCAGCAGCCAAGGGGTGTGGGGCCTCTCTGGAAACACCATATATTTT.

This chain joins TRBV5-6 and TRBJ2-7; 7 positions match TRBD1. The CDR3 spans 15 residues. V dropped 3 bases and J dropped 5; count of bases not matched to a gene: 11. From germline, CDR1 is SGHDT and CDR2 YYEEEE. CDR3 coding DNA: TGTGCCAGCAGCTCGACCGACAGGGAGAGCCACGAGCAGTACTTC. Amino acids: CASSSTDRESHEQYF.

The J gene is TRBJ2-7, the V gene TRBV11-2; the D gene is possibly TRBD1 (6 bases). V gave up 3 bases and J gave up 1 base, with 10 bases separating them. In germline, CDR1 is SGHAT, CDR2 FQNNGV. This CDR3 has 14 residues. The CDR3 loop reads CASSLGHLSYEQYF. The CDR3, as DNA: TGTGCCAGCAGCTTGGGACACCTTTCCTACGAGCAGTACTTC.

The rearrangement links TRBV4-2 to TRBJ2-1; 9 bases are shared with TRBD2. The germline V gene has CDR1 LGHNA and CDR2 YNFKEQ. The junction had 4 bases not matched to a gene; V was cut back by 0 bases and J by 7 bases. CDR3 length: 15 residues. For the CDR3, the DNA is TGTGCCAGCAGCCAAGAGGCTAGCGGGGTGAATGAGCAGTTCTTC. Amino acid sequence: CASSQEASGVNEQFF.

The rearrangement uses TRBV6-5 and TRBJ1-5, with a weak D call TRBD1 (6 bases). The V and J ends lost 7 bases and 0 bases respectively, with 13 bases between them. CDR3 length: 15 residues. CDR1 is MNHEY, CDR2 SVGAGI, per germline. CDR3 region: CASMQGPYSNQPQHF. CDR3 DNA sequence: TGTGCCAGCATGCAGGGGCCCTATAGCAATCAGCCCCAGCATTTT.

This sequence joins TRBV3-1 (or the pseudogene TRBV3-2) and TRBJ1-1; 7 nucleotides align to TRBD1. CDR1 is LGHDT and CDR2 is YNNKEL in the germline V gene (reference sequence). The CDR3 is 12 amino acids. V gave up 5 bases and J gave up 11 bases; unmatched junction bases: 8. In nucleotides, the CDR3 is TGTGCCAGCAGCATGACAGGGTCGGACGCTTTCTTT. Translation gives CASSMTGSDAFF.

The rearrangement joins TRBV7-2 to TRBJ1-1; TRBD1 matches 8 bases. CDR1 is SGHTA, CDR2 FQGNSA, per germline. V lost 2 bases, J lost 6 bases, and 5 bases stayed unmatched. The CDR3 sequence is 14 residues long. CDR3 in amino acids: CASSLPDRGAEAFF. The CDR3 DNA reads as TGTGCCAGCAGCTTACCCGACAGGGGCGCTGAAGCTTTCTTT.

The V call is TRBV7-9, the J call TRBJ2-2; D ambiguous. This CDR3 is 15 amino acids long. Germline V gives CDR1 SEHNR, CDR2 FQNEAQ (reference sequence). V dropped 4 bases and J dropped 4 bases, with 13 bases sitting between them. Written as DNA, the CDR3 is TGTGCCAGCAGCTCGACAAAACAGATCACCGGGGAGCTGTTTTTT. Protein product: CASSSTKQITGELFF.